The TCR beta chain under discussion was sequenced for a study of cytomegalovirus exposure and HLA in healthy donors. Primers: 60 Vbeta forward and 13 Jbeta reverse. Profiling relied on immunoSEQ multiplex PCR, and the TCRdb table lists in-frame clones only, not all of them. The sample lists some 99,000 clones, less than 70% occurring once. CDR3 length: 14 amino acids. Germline CDR1 MNHEY, CDR2 SVGAGI. V dropped 0 bases and J dropped 8 bases, with 13 bases sitting between them. The sample consisted of PBMCs. The clonotype was recovered from a woman aged 70-85 years in good health and CMV-seropositive. V gene TRBV6-5 combines with J gene TRBJ1-1; D is undetermined. The CDR3 protein is CASSYSVTRREAFF. CDR3 bases: TGTGCCAGCAGTTACTCCGTAACTCGCAGGGAAGCTTTCTTT.